Below, 5 T cell receptor beta chains from the same sample are listed, as sequenced in a study of blood T cell repertoires in COVID-19. Repertoires were generated with immunoSEQ multiplex PCR, while TCRdb's copy carries only in-frame clones and drops some. Of under 350,000 clones in the sample, about 89% were seen once. Sequenced sample: PBMCs or T cells enriched from blood (not recorded which). These TCRs come from a woman aged 40 to 50 who had recovered from COVID-19.

This chain links TRBV5-1 with TRBJ1-2, with TRBD1 as a possible D gene (6 bases). The V gene's germline CDR1 is SGHRS and CDR2 YFSETQ. The CDR3 has 15 amino acids. The V and J ends lost 0 bases and 7 bases respectively, with 16 bases between them. The DNA for the CDR3 is TGCGCCAGCAGCTTGGGGGGGCAGCCGGGCAGTGGCTACACCTTC. This encodes CASSLGGQPGSGYTF.

Points on this clone: The same CDR3 can be traced to other DNA sequences in this sample. The chain is built from TRBV19 and TRBJ1-5; the D is unclear. This CDR3 comprises 15 residues. V lost 3 bases and J 0 bases, leaving 9 bases between the germline ends. CDR1 LNHDA and CDR2 SQIVND come from the germline V gene (reference sequence). In DNA, the CDR3 is TGTGCCAGTAGTATTCAGGCGGGTAGCAATCAGCCCCAGCATTTT. It specifies CASSIQAGSNQPQHF.

The CDR3 here is CASSLSANEKLFF. DNA of the CDR3: TGTGCCAGCAGCTTATCCGCTAATGAAAAACTGTTTTTT. The chain joins TRBV7-9 to TRBJ1-4, with D unclear. CDR3 size: 13 residues. V was cut by 2 bases and J by 3 bases, with 4 bases left in between. Germline V lookup: CDR1 SEHNR, CDR2 FQNEAQ (reference sequence). Full variable domain (outside the CDR3, taken from reference TRBV7-9 and TRBJ1-4): DTGVSQNPRHKITKRGQNVTFRCDPISEHNRLYWYRQTLGQGPEFLTYFQNEAQLEKSRLLSDRFSAERPKGSFSTLEIQRTEQGDSAMYLCASSLSANEKLFFGSGTQLSVL.

The V and J genes are TRBV2 and TRBJ2-7; D may be TRBD1 (6 bases). There are 13 residues in the CDR3. The germline V and J ends were trimmed by 2 bases and 3 bases, with 8 bases remaining between them. Germline V gene sequence: CDR1 SNHLY, CDR2 FYNNEI. CDR3 region: CASSEQGIYEQYF. Here the CDR3 DNA reads TGTGCCAGCAGTGAACAGGGGATCTACGAGCAGTACTTC.

The chain joins TRBV6-2 or TRBV6-3 to TRBJ2-7; 15 nucleotides agree with TRBD2. Germline V gives CDR1 MNHEY, CDR2 SVGEGT. Trimming removed 6 bases from V and 4 bases from J; junction bases left unmatched: 4. The CDR3 is made up of 15 amino acids. CDR3 in amino acids: CASSSGTSGRYEQYF. The CDR3 DNA reads as TGTGCCAGCAGCTCCGGGACTAGCGGGAGGTACGAGCAGTACTTC.